A single sample is the source of the 11 T cell receptor beta chains below, sequenced in a study of pediatric ulcerative colitis. One to two pinch biopsies were taken from the rectum during colonoscopy. Sequencing used immunoSEQ multiplex PCR; TCRdb keeps in-frame clones, though not all of them. Found here are 20,000 to 30,000 clones, 65% to 80% of them singletons; the top ten hold 7.8%. Sequenced material: gut tissue. These receptors all come from a boy aged 5-17 years with severe ulcerative colitis.

This rearrangement joins TRBV10-2 to TRBJ2-7; 12 bases line up with TRBD2. The CDR3 totals 17 residues. Per germline, CDR1 WSHSY and CDR2 SAAADI. Trimming at V came to 0 bases and at J to 2 bases, leaving 5 bases not matched to a gene. The CDR3 region is CASSESLLAGGPYEQYF. The CDR3 nucleotides are TGCGCCAGCAGTGAGTCCCTCCTAGCGGGAGGGCCCTACGAGCAGTACTTC.

In this sample, this clone turned up once. V is TRBV13 and J is TRBJ2-1; 9 bases line up with TRBD2. The CDR3 is made up of 16 amino acids. CDR1 is PRHDT and CDR2 is FYEKMQ in the germline V gene (reference sequence). V lost 6 bases to trimming and J lost 6 bases; unmatched junction nucleotides: 12. CDR3 in DNA: TGTGCCAGCAGATCCGAAACTAGCGGGCGCGGCAATGAGCAGTTCTTC. Translating it yields CASRSETSGRGNEQFF.

V is TRBV4-1 and J is TRBJ2-1; 9 bases are shared with TRBD2. The V gene's germline CDR1 is MGHRA and CDR2 YSYEKL. Unmatched junction bases numbered 12, after V lost 0 bases and J lost 9 bases. The CDR3 sequence is 17 residues long. CDR3 coding DNA: TGCGCCAGCAGCCAAGATTTGGGCGGGAGGGCCTCGGGTGAGCAGTTCTTC. It translates to CASSQDLGGRASGEQFF.

This clone occurred a few times. This chain joins TRBV7-2 and TRBJ1-5, with no clear D. The CDR3 runs 14 residues. Germline values: CDR1 SGHTA, CDR2 FQGNSA. V lost 5 bases to trimming and J lost 6 bases, with 14 bases between them. The chain's CDR3 is CASSPQHSGQPQHF. CDR3 DNA sequence: TGTGCCAGCAGCCCCCAACACTCGGGTCAGCCCCAGCATTTT.

The table lists this clone with a count of one. The chain couples TRBV18 to TRBJ2-3, with 8 bases fitting TRBD1. The CDR3 is 15 residues long. Germline CDR1 KGHSH, CDR2 LQKENI. V trimming: 2 bases; J trimming: 4 bases; junction bases outside the gene matches: 5. CDR3 nucleotide sequence: TGTGCCAGCTCACCAGGTCAGGGGGCGGCAGATACGCAGTATTTT. It codes for CASSPGQGAADTQYF.

The V call is TRBV29-1, the J call TRBJ2-1; D is possibly TRBD2 (5 bases). The CDR3 contains 11 residues. The V end lost 4 bases, the J end lost 8 bases, and 9 bases lay between the germline ends. Germline V gives CDR1 SQVTM, CDR2 ANQGSEA. The CDR3 spells CSVGLADEQFF. CDR3 nucleotide sequence: TGCAGCGTTGGCCTAGCAGATGAGCAGTTCTTC.

The chain links TRBV6-5 to TRBJ1-6, with a possible D match to TRBD1 (6 bases). Trimming took off 5 bases at V and 8 bases at J, with 16 bases between the two ends. Germline CDR1 and CDR2: MNHEY and SVGAGI. The CDR3 loop spans 15 amino acids. The CDR3 reads CASSQLGGGDSPLHF. Written as DNA, the CDR3 is TGTGCCAGCAGTCAGTTAGGGGGGGGAGATTCACCCCTCCACTTT.

Remarks on this clone: The identical CDR3 is also encoded by other nucleotide sequences in the sample. The chain is built from TRBV18 and TRBJ1-1; no definite D call. The germline V and J ends were trimmed by 4 bases and 2 bases, with 8 bases remaining between them. This CDR3 has 13 amino acids. Looked up from germline, CDR1 is KGHSH and CDR2 is LQKENI. DNA for the CDR3: TGTGCCAGCTCACAGTACGGAAACACTGAAGCTTTCTTT. Translation gives CASSQYGNTEAFF.

The rearrangement links TRBV21-1 to TRBJ2-7. TRBV21-1 is classified as a pseudogene. This CDR3 spans 18 amino acids. The CDR3 DNA reads TGTGCCAGCCTCAACCTGGAAGGGCAAGAGTCCAACTCCTACGAGCAGTACTTC. The encoded protein is CASLNLEGQESNSYEQYF.

This clone is classed as medium-sized. The CDR3 sequence is CASSYSGLAGAETQYF. The CDR3 DNA reads TGTGCCAGCAGTTACTCGGGACTAGCGGGAGCAGAGACCCAGTACTTC. The chain joins TRBV6-5 to TRBJ2-5; 14 nucleotides agree with TRBD2. V gave up 0 bases and J gave up 4 bases; unmatched junction bases: 1. CDR3 size: 16 residues. Germline V gives CDR1 MNHEY, CDR2 SVGAGI.

This chain joins TRBV2 and TRBJ2-1, with D perhaps matching TRBD1 or TRBD2 (5 bases each). The CDR3 has 15 residues. Germline V gene sequence: CDR1 SNHLY, CDR2 FYNNEI. V lost 3 bases to trimming and J lost 7 bases, with 16 bases between them. CDR3 sequence: CASSEGPHATNEQFF. The CDR3 DNA reads TGTGCCAGCAGTGAGGGACCACATGCTACAAATGAGCAGTTCTTC.